This T cell receptor beta chain was found in a study of T cell changes during pregnancy in multiple sclerosis. This clone was counted once. Profiled with immunoSEQ multiplex PCR; TCRdb holds only in-frame clones, not every one. The sample has some 100,000 clones, 85% to 95% seen once. This sample comprised peripheral blood, obtained before pregnancy. The TCR was taken from a female donor with multiple sclerosis, enrolled in a pregnancy study.

This CDR3 is CSVRSGGSSSGNTIYF. Written as DNA, the CDR3 is TGCAGCGTCCGGTCAGGGGGTTCGAGCTCTGGAAACACCATATATTTT. The chain joins TRBV29-1 to TRBJ1-3; 7 bases match TRBD1. The germline V gene has CDR1 SQVTM and CDR2 ANQGSEA. The trim removed 6 bases at V and 0 bases at J, leaving 11 bases unmatched. The CDR3 is 16 residues long.